The 8 T cell receptor beta chains reported below all come from one sample, sequenced in a study of cytomegalovirus exposure and HLA in healthy donors. The study ran its PCR with 60 Vbeta and 13 Jbeta primers. Produced via immunoSEQ multiplex PCR; TCRdb's table is partial and in-frame only. The repertoire holds roughly 92,000 clones, with approximately 80% as singletons. Sequences were obtained from PBMCs. The receptors here all came from a woman in her forties or fifties in good health and CMV-seropositive.

This clone has a handful of counts. V and J are TRBV6-5 and TRBJ2-7; possible D gene TRBD2, 5 bases. Per germline, CDR1 MNHEY and CDR2 SVGAGI. Trimming stripped 11 bases from V and 2 bases from J, with 13 bases between. The CDR3 runs to 12 residues. The CDR3 coding sequence is TGTGCCTCCCGGGGTCTCACCTACGAGCAGTACTTC. Residues: CASRGLTYEQYF.

V gene TRBV2 combines with J gene TRBJ2-2; 11 nucleotides align to TRBD2. V lost 6 bases, J lost 4 bases, and 7 bases stayed unmatched. CDR1 and CDR2 from the germline V gene are SNHLY and FYNNEI. The CDR3 loop spans 16 amino acids. CDR3 bases: TGTGCCAGCAGGAGACTAGCGGGGTTTACCACCGGGGAGCTGTTTTTT. Its protein product is CASRRLAGFTTGELFF.

A single count supports this clone. The CDR3 nucleotides read TGCGCCAGCAGCTTAGGGACAGGGTTAGCTTTCTTT. The encoded protein is CASSLGTGLAFF. The J gene is TRBJ1-1, the V gene TRBV5-1; TRBD1 matches at 9 bases. V dropped 2 bases and J dropped 10; count of bases not matched to a gene: 3. Germline V gene data show CDR1 as SGHRS and CDR2 as YFSETQ. CDR3 length: 12 residues.

This CDR3 is CASSSGTGAVYGANVLTF. The CDR3 DNA reads TGTGCCAGCAGCTCCGGGACAGGGGCCGTCTATGGGGCCAACGTCCTGACTTTC. This chain links TRBV5-6 with TRBJ2-6; 10 bases fit TRBD1. Germline V lookup: CDR1 SGHDT, CDR2 YYEEEE. The J segment lost 3 bases and the V segment lost 3 bases, leaving 9 bases of the junction unmatched. The CDR3 totals 18 residues.

Here the CDR3 reads CASSSRTGWEETQYF. Written as DNA, the CDR3 is TGTGCCAGCAGCTCGAGGACAGGTTGGGAAGAGACCCAGTACTTC. The chain has TRBV7-2 and TRBJ2-5, with 7 bases that match TRBD1. The ends lost 4 bases at V and 3 bases at J; junction bases unmatched: 8. The CDR3 extends over 15 amino acids. The germline V gene encodes CDR1 SGHTA and CDR2 FQGNSA.

The chain has TRBV18 and TRBJ2-7; D may be TRBD2 (5 bases). In germline, CDR1 is KGHSH, CDR2 LQKENI. Trimming shortened V by 5 bases and J by 4 bases, and 12 bases separated the two germline ends. The CDR3 consists of 13 residues. The CDR3 coding sequence is TGTGCCAGCTCAGTCAAGGAGGCGTACGAGCAGTACGTC. It yields the protein CASSVKEAYEQYV.

This chain links TRBV5-6 with TRBJ1-2, with D perhaps TRBD1 (5 bases). Trimming cost V 5 bases and J 3 bases, with 11 bases left between them. The CDR3 runs 13 residues. Germline values: CDR1 SGHDT, CDR2 YYEEEE. The CDR3 region is CASRSTDYYGYTF. The CDR3 bases are TGTGCCAGCAGATCGACAGACTACTATGGCTACACCTTC.

This chain uses TRBV11-1 with TRBJ1-1, with 11 bases identical to TRBD1. Germline CDR1 reads SGHAT; CDR2 reads FQDESV (reference sequence). CDR3 length: 15 amino acids. V trimming: 5 bases; J trimming: 4 bases; junction bases outside the gene matches: 6. The CDR3 nucleotides read TGTGCCAGCAGCCCGGGACAGGGGGTTAGCACTGAAGCTTTCTTT. It specifies CASSPGQGVSTEAFF.